The source of this T cell receptor beta chain is a study of blood T cell repertoires in COVID-19 (dated by TCRdb to 2018 to 2020). Some background on the complete study: Samples from collaborators originated in the United States, Italy and Spain and spanned both the acute and convalescent phases of COVID-19. The prospective study material was composed of cDNA or gDNA derived from T cells, B-cell-depleted T cells, or PBMCs. Deeply sampled blood TCRbeta repertoires from subjects exposed to, actively infected with, or recovered from COVID-19 were included in the dataset. The repertoires were released in a freely available public database intended as a resource for research on the immune response to SARS-CoV-2. The samples were drawn from the first 160 participants of the ongoing ImmuneRACE study and from 950 to 1,500 subjects provided by 6 global collaborators. A de-identified subject ID, COVID-19 status, age in years and sex were almost always included in the sample metadata. HLA class I and class II types, where available, came from metadata supplied by the sample provider rather than from assay-based typing.

As to this clone: The antigen this receptor binds is unknown. No much larger clone is present one base from it, and per-base qualities are unavailable.

The immunoSEQ Assay, a bias-controlled multiplex PCR, was used to amplify TCRbeta CDR3 regions from genomic DNA. The published analysis was carried out like this. The number of nucleated cells in each sample was estimated by amplification of reference gene primers within the assay. To quantify the absolute abundance of each unique TCRbeta CDR3 rearrangement, sequence reads were collapsed and filtered. For each sample, productive Simpson clonality was calculated as the square root of Simpson's diversity index over productive rearrangements. TCRdb took this table from immuneACCESS and kept in-frame rearrangements with V and J called. Such tables lack part of the clones; where checked against another copy, unresolved V genes explain under half of the gap, and the rest is unexplained. V and J calls and clone size come straight from that table; D and trimming were deduced from the DNA. Recorded for this sample are 250,000 or so clones; over 80% of them occurred a single time. The ten most abundant clones make up about 4% of the sample.

In the prospective study, participants were roughly 18 to 89 years old, resided in fewer than 25 geographic areas of the United States, and were enrolled through a virtual design. In the prospective study, participants were assigned to cohorts based on the clinical history participants reported in a screening survey and a study questionnaire. In the prospective study, mobile phlebotomists collected whole blood, serum and a nasopharyngeal or oropharyngeal swab from each participant. Over an approximately 2-month period, participants in the prospective study had the option of providing additional blood draws and questionnaires. Blood samples from the prospective study were shipped frozen or at room temperature prior to DNA extraction. Paper-wide results and their limitations: The quantity of clinical and demographic metadata differed by source and by participant and was supplied without curation.

The sequence was collected from a woman younger than 45 with acute COVID-19. Sequenced sample: PBMCs or T cells enriched from blood (not recorded which).

The CDR3 reads CASSRQEGGETQYF. The nucleotide sequence reads as follows: TGTGCCAGTAGTAGACAGGAAGGGGGAGAGACCCAGTACTTC. The chain employs TRBV19 and TRBJ2-5, and TRBD1 may be the D gene, going by 6 matching bases. The trim is 4 bases for V and 4 bases for J, with a gap of 13 bases between the germline ends. From its cysteine to its phenylalanine, the CDR3 spans 14 amino acids. Only the CDR3 DNA stays, 42 bases, in frame from base 1. The germline V gene (reference sequence) gives CDR1 as LNHDA and CDR2 as SQIVND.